Sequencing of this T cell receptor beta chain was carried out in a study of molecular identifiers for immune sequencing clone quantification. This clonotype was detected many times. Its antigen is not known. Study-level findings and limits: Underestimation of highly expanded clone sizes could arise where identical TCR molecules share a barcode.

The authors built bulk TCR libraries by previously described methods with listed TCR primers. TCRdb independently ran MiXCR on the PCR reads; one entry per CDR3 protein. The sample contains about half a million distinct CDR3 sequences, 20% to 25% of which appear only once. What was sequenced was naive CD8+ T cells from blood, with Jurkat cell RNA spiked in. Subset given: FACS-sorted CD8+CD4-CCR7+CD45RA+ naive T cells. The TCR was taken from a human donor in good health. Some libraries in this study had Jurkat cell RNA spiked in.

Here the CDR3 reads CASSPLDREEETQYF. The CDR3 DNA reads as TGTGCCAGCTCACCACTCGACAGGGAGGAAGAGACCCAGTACTTC. V is TRBV18 and J is TRBJ2-5, with a possible D match to TRBD1 (7 bases). The CDR3 loop spans 15 amino acids. The germline V gene has CDR1 KGHSH and CDR2 LQKENI. Trimming took off 1 base at V and 3 bases at J, with 12 bases between the two ends.